This T cell receptor (beta chain) came from a study of CD8 T cells in Susac syndrome (dated by TCRdb to about 2019). With respect to the entire study: Repertoire sequencing was used to test whether CD8+ T cell activation and differentiation in Susac syndrome was antigen driven.

RNA was extracted with the RNeasy kit and 0.5 to 1 ug was reverse transcribed using random hexamers. The immunoSEQ multiplex PCR assay, which covers 54 Vbeta and 13 Jbeta segments, was used to amplify TCR beta CDR3 regions. Bias from PCR amplification was corrected by using a synthetic template baseline for primer optimization and for computational correction. Processing in the source paper ran as follows. Reads were annotated to V, D and J genes according to IMGT and were analyzed with immunoSEQ Analyzer, with only productive sequences retained. Clonality was computed as one minus Shannon entropy normalized by log2 of the number of productive unique sequences. Public and private clones were assessed among the 100 most prevalent clones of each patient and control. Clones were defined as Susac-specific if absent from the healthy and MS cohorts, from more than 900 published viral clones and from other ImmuneACCESS disease sequences. TCRdb reran the public reads through fastp at Q25 and MiXCR, keeping productive beta chains. A single entry per CDR3 protein holds the most common genes and DNA from its merged rows. The V and J calls reflect TCRdb's pipeline rather than the authors' work. The table for this sample lists roughly 120,000 distinct CDR3 sequences; roughly 94% of them were counted only once. 0.095% to 0.15% of the sample belongs to the ten largest clones.

The CDR3 goes from the cysteine to the phenylalanine over 13 residues. The kept DNA is CDR3 alone, 39 bases in frame from the first base. Based on the germline V gene, the CDR1 and CDR2 sequences are SQVTM and ANQGSEA. V is trimmed back by 4 bases and J by 4 bases, and the junction contains 0 bases that no gene match accounts for. Peripheral blood CD8+ and CD4+ T cells from healthy donors, Susac syndrome patients and multiple sclerosis patients were profiled by high-throughput TCR beta sequencing. Treatment-naive patients with stable or active relapsing-remitting disease fulfilling revised McDonald criteria were used as multiple sclerosis controls. Bulk CD8+ and CD4+ T cells were purified by magnetic negative isolation, while CD8+ TEMRA cells were enriched using FACS. Blood was drawn into EDTA tubes, processed within 24 hours, and PBMCs were isolated by density gradient centrifugation. PBMCs intended for TCR sequencing were cryopreserved in liquid nitrogen and were subsequently thawed in a 37 degrees C water bath. The sorted or isolated CD4+, CD8+ and CD8+ TEMRA cells had a purity of 90% or higher.

As regards this clonotype: Its antigen remains undetermined. No base quality information exists; no much larger clone differs at one position.

Results the study describes overall, beyond this receptor: The number of individuals in the TCR sequencing and HLA analysis was recognized as being relatively small.

The specimen sequenced was CD4+ T cells from PBMCs. The chain joins TRBV29-1 to TRBJ2-1, and 11 bases in between align with TRBD2. The sequence was collected from a human donor with multiple sclerosis. The CDR3 has the sequence CSVGTSGYNEQFF. The DNA is TGCAGCGTTGGGACTAGCGGGTACAATGAGCAGTTCTTC.